The sequence of this T cell receptor (beta chain) was determined in a study of blood T cell repertoires in COVID-19. Study information: Nucleic acid was either cDNA or gDNA, and it came from T cells, B-cell-depleted T cells, or PBMCs.

V was pared by 4 bases and J by 7 bases, with 7 bases of the junction left unmatched. The CDR3 consists of 13 residues. In germline, CDR1 is SQVTM, CDR2 ANQGSEA. As processed by the authors: From reference gene primer amplification, estimates of nucleated cell counts were derived. The method was immunoSEQ multiplex PCR; TCRdb's version includes in-frame clones alone and lacks a portion of them. The V and J calls and clone size were taken over from that table, and D and trimming were inferred from the DNA. The sample holds some 73,000 clones; roughly 85% are singletons and the top ten take roughly 9.3%.

The chain joins TRBV29-1 to TRBJ1-5, with TRBD1 matching 7 bases. This TCR derives from a man aged 45-65 years with COVID-19, enrolled during active disease. Input material: peripheral blood. DNA of the CDR3: TGCAGCGTTGGACAGGGTCGGAGGCAGCCCCAGCATTTT. It codes for CSVGQGRRQPQHF.